This TCR beta chain was captured in a study of T cells after yellow fever vaccination. Study details: Fractions of limited cellularity were prepared by means of SMART-Seq v4 Ultra Low Input.

Turning to this clonotype: Its antigen is not known.

For TCR, cDNA came from 5'RACE template switching, which added a universal primer site and UMIs. TCRdb independently ran MiXCR on the 5' RACE reads; one entry per CDR3 protein. Here the sample spans 300,000 or so distinct CDR3 sequences, 8.7% being singletons. Findings and caveats of the study: Re-detected after boosting: most primary clones, around 97% of CD4 and under 90% of CD8.

The V gene end was trimmed by 4 bases and the J gene end by 1 base; junction bases not matched to a gene: 6. There are 14 residues in the CDR3. Germline V CDR1 and CDR2: DFQATT, SNEGSKA (reference sequence). The sequence came from a man younger than 35 who received the YFV17D yellow fever vaccine. This specimen consisted of CD4+ T cells sorted from PBMCs, obtained 5 days after the yellow fever booster vaccination. The chain carries TRBV20-1 and TRBJ1-1; 7 positions match TRBD1. CDR3 DNA: TGCAGTGCTATTAAGGGGGCCCCGAACACTGAAGCTTTCTTT. Translation: CSAIKGAPNTEAFF.